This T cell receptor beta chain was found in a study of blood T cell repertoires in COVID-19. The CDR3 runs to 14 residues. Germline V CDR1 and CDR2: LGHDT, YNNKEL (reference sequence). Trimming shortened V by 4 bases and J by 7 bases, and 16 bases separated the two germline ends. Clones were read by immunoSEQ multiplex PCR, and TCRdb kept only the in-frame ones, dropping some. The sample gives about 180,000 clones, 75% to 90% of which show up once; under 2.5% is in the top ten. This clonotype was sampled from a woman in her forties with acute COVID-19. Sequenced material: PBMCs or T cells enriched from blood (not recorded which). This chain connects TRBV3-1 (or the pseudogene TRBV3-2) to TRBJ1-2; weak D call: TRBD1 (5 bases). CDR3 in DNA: TGTGCCAGCAGCCTAAGTCCACAGGCTGCTGGCTACACCTTC. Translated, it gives CASSLSPQAAGYTF.